A single TCR beta chain is shown here with its context. The data belong to a study of CD8 T cells in Susac syndrome. From blood CD8+ and CD4+ T cells, the TCR beta chain was sequenced. Trimming took off 0 bases at V and 0 bases at J, with 24 bases between the two ends. CDR1 is KGHSH and CDR2 is LQKENI in the germline V gene. The CDR3 runs 20 residues. When the RNA was reverse transcribed, random hexamers were used with an input of roughly 0.5 to 1 ug. The authors amplified TCR beta CDR3 across 54 Vbeta and 13 Jbeta using immunoSEQ multiplex PCR. Each CDR3 protein is one row after TCRdb ran MiXCR on the immunoSEQ multiplex PCR reads. The sample yields 300,000 or so distinct CDR3 sequences, roughly 94% seen once.

The chain has TRBV18 and TRBJ2-7; D perhaps matches TRBD2 (5 bases). The sample taken for sequencing was CD4+ T cells from PBMCs. The sequence was collected from a human donor with multiple sclerosis. The DNA for the CDR3 is TGTGCCAGCTCACCACCACCTAAGTCTGGACTCTTAGCTAACTCCTACGAGCAGTACTTC. Its protein product is CASSPPPKSGLLANSYEQYF.